The next 21 T cell receptor delta chains were all read from a single sample in a study of gammadelta T cells in human blood. TCRdb re-called the RT-PCR reads via CATT. The sample shows under 400 delta-chain clones, less than 3% of them seen only once. The sequencing input was non-Vgamma9Vdelta2 gamma-delta T cells from adult blood. The receptors stem from a human donor.

This chain uses TRDV2 with TRDJ2, with 8 bases aligning to TRDD3. V shed 0 bases, J shed 0 bases, and the junction held 11 bases outside the gene matches. The CDR3 is 19 amino acids. The germline V gene has CDR1 GEAIGNYY and CDR2 EKD. CDR3 in DNA: TGTGCCTGTGACACCGTACTGGGGGCTTCCCCCGCTTTGACAGCACAACTCTTCTTT. Translating gives CACDTVLGASPALTAQLFF.

Within the sample, this clone is medium-sized. This sequence may be a read error, since a much larger clone differs from it by one base. This rearrangement joins TRDV3 to TRDJ1; 8 bases fit TRDD3. TCRdb gives no J gene; it was assigned here by matching the DNA to germline. The CDR3 length is 18 residues. Germline V gene sequence: CDR1 TVYSNPD, CDR2 GDNSRS (reference sequence). Here the CDR3 DNA reads TGTGCCTTTTGCCTACTGTACTGGGGGGCCGGGTACACTGATAAACTCATCTTT. Protein sequence: CAFCLLYWGAGYTDKLIF.

This clone is termed large. The sample contains more than one DNA sequence encoding this CDR3. This chain links TRDV1 with TRDJ1, with a possible D match to TRDD3 (6 bases). The germline V gene has CDR1 TSWWSYY and CDR2 QGS. The CDR3 is made up of 20 amino acids. Between the trimmed V and J ends, which lost 4 bases and 1 base, there was a span of 28 bases. CDR3: CALGVLLRSWGRGGTDKLIF. CDR3 DNA: TGTGCTCTTGGGGTGCTTCTCCGGAGCTGGGGAAGGGGGGGCACCGATAAACTCATCTTT.

This clone came up a few times. The likely explanation is a read error, given a far larger clone one base away. Other nucleotide sequences from this sample produce the same CDR3. This chain uses TRDV1 with TRDJ1; 11 nucleotides match TRDD3. Germline values: CDR1 TSWWSYY, CDR2 QGS. The CDR3 covers 22 residues. This CDR3 is CALGERPSYWYWGIAYTDKLIF. CDR3 nucleotide sequence: TGTGCTCTGGGGGAACGGCCTTCCTACTGGTACTGGGGGATAGCCTACACCGATAAACTCATCTTT.

Within the sample, this clone is medium-sized. The chain uses TRDV1 and TRDJ1, with 10 bases matching TRDD3. The CDR3 is 18 amino acids. Germline lookup yields CDR1 TSWWSYY and CDR2 QGS. The V gene end was trimmed by 2 bases and the J gene end by 2 bases; junction bases not matched to a gene: 11. The CDR3 sequence is CALGEGNDLLGDTDKLIF. The CDR3 bases are TGTGCTCTTGGGGAAGGAAACGACTTACTGGGGGATACCGATAAACTCATCTTT.

This clone is labeled large. Other DNA sequences in the sample encode the same CDR3. V is TRDV1 and J is TRDJ1; 8 bases agree with TRDD2. The germline V gene encodes CDR1 TSWWSYY and CDR2 QGS. The CDR3 spans 28 residues. Trimming at V came to 5 bases and at J to 0 bases, leaving 44 bases not matched to a gene. Here the CDR3 reads CALGNPIPLMLPTATDTVTTSYTDKLIF. In DNA form, the CDR3 reads TGTGCTCTTGGGAACCCAATCCCTCTCATGCTTCCTACCGCTACGGATACCGTCACGACCTCTTACACCGATAAACTCATCTTT.

About this clone itself: A much larger clone is a single base away; this may be a read error. Other DNA variants within this sample encode the same CDR3. The gene calls are TRDV1 and TRDJ1; possibly TRDD3 for D (5 bases). This CDR3 comprises 20 residues. Germline V gene data show CDR1 as TSWWSYY and CDR2 as QGS. The CDR3 here is CALGERKLLFGESYTDKLIF. The CDR3 DNA reads TGTGCTCTTGGGGAAAGGAAACTACTGTTCGGGGAATCGTACACAGATAAACTCATCTTT.

The sample holds a few counts of this clone. TCRdb's entry gives the protein of a much larger clone, which mismatches this DNA's translation at residue 20, likely from a read error; the protein reported here is translated from the DNA. The genes are TRDV1 and TRDJ1; the match to TRDD3 covers 11 bases. The CDR3 sequence is 22 residues long. Germline CDR1 and CDR2: TSWWSYY and QGS. The CDR3 nucleotides read TGTGCTCTTGGGGAACGGCCTTCCTACTGGTACTGGGGGATAGCCTACACCGATAAACCCATCTTT. This translates into CALGERPSYWYWGIAYTDKPIF.

About this clone: TCRdb's protein for this DNA is that of a much larger clone and differs from the translation at residue 12, likely a read error; the protein shown is the DNA translation. No J gene call was made, and the V gene is TRDV1; the D call TRDD3 from the table was never checked on the DNA. CDR1 and CDR2 (germline): TSWWSYY, QGS. This CDR3 comprises 14 residues. The CDR3 DNA is TGTGCTCTTAAGGTCTGGGGATCCCTCGATAAACGCATCTTT. Amino acid sequence: CALKVWGSLDKRIF.

Notes on this clone: With only one base between it and a far larger clone, this is likely a read error. The same CDR3 arises from other DNA sequences in this sample as well. V usage is TRDV1 and J usage is TRDJ1; TRDD3 matches 11 bases. The CDR3 is 22 amino acids. With V trimmed by 1 base and J by 0 bases, 19 bases remained unmatched. CDR1 is TSWWSYY and CDR2 is QGS in the germline V gene. Written as DNA, the CDR3 is TGTGCTCTTGGGGAACGACCTTCCTACTGGTACTGGGGGATAGCCTACACCGATAAACTCATCTTT. It is translated as CALGERPSYWYWGIAYTDKLIF.

This clone is large in the sample. Different DNA sequences within this sample yield the same CDR3. The chain combines TRDV3 with TRDJ1, with TRDD3 identical over 8 bases. Germline V gene sequence: CDR1 TVYSNPD, CDR2 GDNSRS (reference sequence). The CDR3 has 17 amino acids. The J segment lost 0 bases and the V segment lost 4 bases, leaving 16 bases of the junction unmatched. CDR3 sequence: CASRPGYWGVNTDKLIF. The CDR3 DNA reads TGTGCCTCCCGGCCGGGGTACTGGGGGGTAAACACCGATAAACTCATCTTT.

This clone was found a few times. TCRdb shows a much larger clone's protein in place of this DNA's translation, and the two differ at residue 7, likely through a read error; the protein shown is translated from the DNA. V is TRDV1 and J is TRDJ1; no clear D. The V gene's germline CDR1 is TSWWSYY and CDR2 QGS. The CDR3 has 16 amino acids. V dropped 8 bases and J dropped 2 bases, with 21 bases sitting between them. This chain's CDR3 is CALTCSRQLLTDKLIF. CDR3 DNA: TGTGCTCTTACCTGCTCGAGGCAATTATTAACCGATAAACTCATCTTT.

In this sample, this clone turned up a few times. A far larger clone is one nucleotide away, so this likely arose from a read error. The sample carries other DNA sequences with the same CDR3. The gene calls are TRDV3 and TRDJ1, with D uncertain. The ends were cut back, 0 bases at V and 5 bases at J, with 25 bases in the middle. The CDR3 spans 17 residues. Germline V gene sequence: CDR1 TVYSNPD, CDR2 GDNSRS (reference sequence). The CDR3 nucleotides read TGTGCCTTTAGATCTTTGGCTTCTGGCCCTTTTCTAGATAAACTCATCTTT. Protein sequence: CAFRSLASGPFLDKLIF.

The J gene is given as TRDJ2, and the V gene is not called; TRDD3 was called by the table and not checked on the DNA. The CDR3 runs 15 residues. CDR3: CACDVLGDTTAQLFF. The CDR3 nucleotides are TGTGCCTGTGACGTACTGGGGGATACGACAGCACAACTCTTCTTT.

This clone was seen a handful of times. The protein given by TCRdb reflects a much larger clone and differs at residue 5 from this DNA's translation, likely from a read error; the protein shown is the DNA's translation. V is TRDV1 and J is TRDJ1; 11 positions agree with TRDD3. Germline V gives CDR1 TSWWSYY, CDR2 QGS. After removal of 4 bases from V and 0 bases from J, the junction contained 22 bases not matched to a gene. CDR3 length equals 22 residues. The CDR3 nucleotides read TGTGCTCTTGGGGTACGGCCTTCCTACTGGTACTGGGGGATAGCCTACACCGATAAACTCATCTTT. Amino acid sequence: CALGVRPSYWYWGIAYTDKLIF.

As regards this clone: This DNA translates differently at residue 4 from the TCRdb protein, which is that of a much larger clone; a read error is likely, and the protein shown is the DNA's own translation. V and J are TRDV1 and TRDJ1; 9 bases align to TRDD3. The CDR3 has 20 residues. Per the germline V gene, CDR1 is TSWWSYY and CDR2 is QGS. The CDR3 coding sequence is TGTGCTCTTGAGGAACAGGGGATCTGGTACTGGGGGAGAATCACCGATAAACTCATCTTT. Its translation: CALEEQGIWYWGRITDKLIF.

By sample fraction, this clone is medium-sized. A read error is possible here, since a much larger clone lies one base away. The sample holds other DNA sequences that translate to the same CDR3. The V call is TRDV2, the J call TRDJ1; D gene ambiguous. The CDR3 has 18 amino acids. CDR1 and CDR2 (germline): GEAIGNYY, EKD. CDR3 protein: CACDTRLASGAYTDKLIF. CDR3 nucleotide sequence: TGTGCCTGTGACACCCGTTTGGCATCTGGAGCTTACACTGATAAACTCATCTTT.

On this clone: Just one base apart from a much larger clone, this may be a read error. The same CDR3 is also encoded by other DNA sequences in this sample. The chain joins TRDV1 to TRDJ1, with 9 positions matching TRDD2. From germline, CDR1 is TSWWSYY and CDR2 QGS. This CDR3 is built from 23 residues. DNA for the CDR3: TGTGCTCTTGGGGAAATCCTTCCTACCCTCTCAGTAGGGACAATGACCAACACTGATAAACTCATCTTT. Translation: CALGEILPTLSVGTMTNTDKLIF.

In the case of this clone: This sequence is one base from a far larger clone and is likely a read error. This sample also contains other DNA sequences that code for the same CDR3. The chain employs TRDV3 and TRDJ1; 13 bases are shared with TRDD3. Germline CDR1 reads TVYSNPD; CDR2 reads GDNSRS (reference sequence). The trim removed 5 bases at V and 5 bases at J, leaving 32 bases unmatched. The CDR3 contains 22 residues. The CDR3 protein is CATLPGPSYWGIREPVTDKLIF. DNA of the CDR3: TGTGCCACCCTTCCGGGCCCCTCGTACTGGGGGATACGCGAACCGGTCACAGATAAACTCATCTTT.

For this clone: TCRdb's protein for this DNA is that of a much larger clone and differs from the translation at residue 11, likely a read error; the protein shown is the DNA translation. The V call is TRDV1, the J call TRDJ1; D might be TRDD3 (10 bases). This CDR3 comprises 22 residues. The V gene's germline CDR1 is TSWWSYY and CDR2 QGS. Trimming pared 1 base from V and 0 bases from J, leaving 30 bases between. CDR3 nucleotides: TGTGCTCTTGGGGAACGGCCTTCCTACTGGTGCTGGGGGATAGCCTACACCGATAAACTCATCTTT. This encodes CALGERPSYWCWGIAYTDKLIF.

Turning to this clone: TCRdb's entry gives the protein of a much larger clone, which mismatches this DNA's translation at residue 9, likely from a read error; the protein reported here is translated from the DNA. The V gene is TRDV1, the J gene TRDJ1, with TRDD3 matching 7 bases. CDR3 length equals 18 residues. Germline V CDR1 and CDR2: TSWWSYY, QGS. V trimming: 2 bases; J trimming: 1 base; junction bases outside the gene matches: 13. The CDR3 region has the DNA TGTGCTCTTGGGGAAGCCCTAGGAAGCTGGGGGGTCACCGATAAACTCATCTTT. This gives the protein CALGEALGSWGVTDKLIF.